This T cell receptor beta chain came from a study of CD8+ T cells in alopecia areata. Study at large: Twice a day, 5 to 10 mg of oral tofacitinib was administered to treated patients. Affected scalp percentage determined the severity score of treated patients. Study-level findings and limits: Lesional scalp displayed greater clonality than normal scalp, most notably in alopecia totalis/universalis. The study found that many expanded lesional clones persisted in scalp and blood during tofacitinib.

The treatment here: oral pan-JAK inhibitor, 5-10 mg twice daily. The germline gives CDR1 MNHEY, CDR2 SMNVEV (reference sequence). V shed 1 base and J 6 bases; nucleotides not matched to a gene: 7. CDR3 length equals 16 residues. In the case of this clone: Antigen unknown.

Once RNA had been extracted, it was reverse transcribed into cDNA to act as the sequencing template. Produced via immunoSEQ multiplex PCR; TCRdb's table is partial and in-frame only. The table has 120,000 to 150,000 clones, roughly 86% seen once; the top ten hold roughly an eighth. This sequence joins TRBV27 and TRBJ2-1, with 9 bases matching TRBD2. Sample: CD8+ T cells sorted from blood, taken at week 4, from a patient treated with tofacitinib. The origin of this receptor is a human donor with alopecia areata. The CDR3 DNA sequence: TGTGCCAGCAGTTTATACAGTAGCGGGAGTGGCAATGAGCAGTTCTTC. It yields the protein CASSLYSSGSGNEQFF.